The source of this T cell receptor (beta chain) is a study of Graves' ophthalmopathy and Graves' hyperthyroidism. Looking at the study overall: No treatment had been given when peripheral blood was collected at initial diagnosis. Study conclusions and caveats: Blood also contained most of the expanded thyroid clonotypes above 0.001 frequency.

The CDR3 extends over 14 amino acids. V shed 5 bases and J shed 3 bases, with 8 bases lying between them. The germline V gene has CDR1 SEHNR and CDR2 FQNEAQ (reference sequence). This clonotype has at least ten counts. No antigen is known for it. Enrollment excluded any patients with other autoimmune diseases, uncontrolled infections, pregnancy or lactation. RNA transcripts yielded amplified TCR beta CDR3 regions. HTBI primers served in a first-round RT-PCR, which a second-round multiplex PCR followed. From the multiplex PCR reads, TCRdb called clonotypes with MiXCR, one entry per CDR3 protein. The sample has about 740,000 distinct CDR3 sequences; approximately 40% are singletons.

The TCR originated in an adult man with Graves' ophthalmopathy. Sequencing was performed on peripheral blood. The chain joins TRBV7-9 to TRBJ2-6; D gene uncertain. The CDR3 coding sequence is TGTGCCAGCAGCCATGAGTATGGGGCCAACGTCCTGACTTTC. It codes for CASSHEYGANVLTF.